The rows below give T cell receptor beta chains drawn from one sample of a study of control samples from healthy donors and cancer patients. TCRdb's copy holds only in-frame clones and misses some; the assay was immunoSEQ multiplex PCR. The sample lists about 120,000 clones; around nine tenths were seen once. The sequencing input was blood. Receptors were obtained from a man between 18 and 35 years old in good health. CDR3s include the opening cysteine and the closing phenylalanine or tryptophan. D genes are given only for firm matches. Clone size, where shown, is once, few, many, or a class for clones that have expanded.

>TRBJ2-2|TRBV6-5|NA|TRBD2
TGTGCCAGCAGTAAACTAGCGGGGGGGTCCGGGGAGCTGTTTTTT
CASSKLAGGSGELFF
>TRBJ1-5|TRBV6-1|NA|NA
TGTGCCAGCAGTGAAGCATTCGATCGGAGGCAGCCCCAGCATTTT
CASSEAFDRRQPQHF
>TRBJ2-7|TRBV1|once|NA
TGCACCAGCAGCCAATTATTAAGGGCTCCCTACGAGCAGTACTTC
CTSSQLLRAPYEQYF
>TRBJ2-5|TRBV20-1|NA|NA
TGCAGTGCTAGGGGGGGAGAGACCCAGTACTTC
CSARGGETQYF
>TRBJ2-6|TRBV2|NA|TRBD1
TGTGTCTACAACAGGGGTCCGGGGCTTTCTGGGGCCAACGTCCTGACTTTC
CVYNRGPGLSGANVLTF
>TRBJ1-2|TRBV2|NA|NA
TGTGCCAGCAGTGCACAGGGTAACTATGGCTACACCTTC
CASSAQGNYGYTF
>TRBJ1-2|TRBV15|NA|NA
TGTGCCACCAGCTCTGACGGGTTCTATGGCTACACCTTC
CATSSDGFYGYTF
>TRBJ2-1|TRBV3-1/TRBV3-2|NA|NA
TGTGCCAGCAGCCCGCCGTCAGGTTGGCGGAGCTCCTACAATGAGCAGTTCTTC
CASSPPSGWRSSYNEQFF
>TRBJ2-6|TRBV6-1|NA|NA
TGTGCCAGCAGTGAAGTCCCGGGACAACACTCTGGGGCCAACGTCCTGACTTTC
CASSEVPGQHSGANVLTF
>TRBJ2-3|TRBV5-1|few|NA
TGCGCCAGCAGCTCCCCCCCTAGCACAGATACGCAGTATTTT
CASSSPPSTDTQYF
>TRBJ2-5|TRBV7-9|NA|NA
TGTGCCAGCAGCTTAATTGGCAGGGGTAGGTCAGAAGAGACCCAGTACTTC
CASSLIGRGRSEETQYF
>TRBJ1-1|TRBV7-9|NA|TRBD1
TGTGCCAGCAGAGGGACAGCCGCCACTGAAGCTTTCTTT
CASRGTAATEAFF
>TRBJ2-4|TRBV5-5|NA|NA
TGTGCCAGCACCCGCAACATTCAGTACTTC
CASTRNIQYF
>TRBJ1-3|TRBV7-9|NA|TRBD1
TGTGCCAGCAGCTTAGGAACAGGGGTTACCGGAAACACCATATATTTT
CASSLGTGVTGNTIYF
>TRBJ1-6|TRBV6-2/TRBV6-3|NA|NA
TGTGCCAGCAGTTACGAGCAGGTGACTACGTCACCCCTCCACTTT
CASSYEQVTTSPLHF
>TRBJ2-1|TRBV7-9|NA|TRBD2
TGTGCCAGCAGCTTAGTTATGGCTAGCGGGGATTTTTACAATGAGCAGTTCTTC
CASSLVMASGDFYNEQFF
>TRBJ1-4|TRBV6-5|NA|TRBD1
TGTGCCAGCAGTTCCTGGACAGGGTACGAAAAACTGTTTTTT
CASSSWTGYEKLFF
>TRBJ2-5|TRBV20-1|NA|NA
TGCAGTGCTAGTTCAGGGTGGGAGACCCAGTACTTC
CSASSGWETQYF
>TRBJ1-2|TRBV7-2|NA|NA
TGTGCCAGCAGCCACCACTGGGGGGACCTCTATGGCTACACCTTC
CASSHHWGDLYGYTF
>TRBJ1-2|TRBV12-3/TRBV12-4|NA|NA
TGTGCCAGCAGTATCAGGGTGTCCTATGGCTACACCTTC
CASSIRVSYGYTF
>TRBJ2-5|TRBV7-9|once|NA
TGTGCCAGCAGCGATAGCCGCGAGACCCAGTACTTC
CASSDSRETQYF
>TRBJ2-5|TRBV13|NA|NA
TGTGCCAGCAGCTACGCGGGACTTTCCCAAGAGACCCAGTACTTC
CASSYAGLSQETQYF